The source of this TCR beta chain is a study of control samples from healthy donors and cancer patients. Germline values: CDR1 MNHEY, CDR2 SVGEGT. The CDR3 has 15 amino acids. V lost 6 bases to trimming and J lost 3 bases; unmatched junction nucleotides: 7. TCRdb's copy holds only in-frame clones and misses some; the assay was immunoSEQ multiplex PCR. The sample lists some 140,000 clones; about nine tenths were seen once. Material for sequencing was blood. The sequence was obtained from a woman in her 30s in good health. The chain links TRBV6-2 or TRBV6-3 to TRBJ1-5; 8 nucleotides agree with TRBD1. The CDR3 DNA sequence: TGTGCCAGCAGCCCTGACAGGGGATACAATCAGCCCCAGCATTTT. Its translation is CASSPDRGYNQPQHF.